A single sample gave rise to the 28 T cell receptor beta chains below, sequenced in a study of T-cell reconstitution after alpha-beta-depleted transplantation in children. Unique molecular identifiers were used to barcode this TCRbeta library. TCRdb called the PCR reads again in MiXCR, with one record for every CDR3 protein. In the table there are 200,000 to 250,000 distinct CDR3 sequences, roughly 10% of which are singletons. This specimen was PBMCs from the stem cell graft donor, taken from the stem cell graft. These receptors all stem from a human donor who donated a stem cell graft to a child with acute lymphoblastic leukemia.

This clonotype has at least ten counts. This rearrangement joins TRBV7-2 to TRBJ2-3, with 12 bases lining up with TRBD2. The length of the CDR3 is 18 residues. Germline assignment: CDR1 SGHTA and CDR2 FQGNSA. Losses at the gene ends were 0 bases for V and 4 bases for J; bases not matched to a gene: 8. CDR3 DNA sequence: TGTGCCAGCAGCTTAGCGGCTAGCGGGGGGGCCGAGTCAGATACGCAGTATTTT. Encoded protein: CASSLAASGGAESDTQYF.

A few counts support this clonotype. This chain links TRBV20-1 with TRBJ1-2; 7 bases agree with TRBD1. There are 17 residues in the CDR3. Germline V gene lookup returns CDR1 DFQATT and CDR2 SNEGSKA (reference sequence). V lost 0 bases, J lost 4 bases, and 14 bases stayed unmatched. CDR3 bases: TGCAGTGCTAGAGATCGGGACAGTTCGCAACCGAGCTATGGCTACACCTTC. As protein: CSARDRDSSQPSYGYTF.

This clonotype was counted at least ten times. This chain joins TRBV11-2 and TRBJ1-1; tentative D call: TRBD1 (6 bases). There are 14 residues in the CDR3. V dropped 5 bases and J dropped 5 bases, with 15 bases sitting between them. The germline gives CDR1 SGHAT, CDR2 FQNNGV. The CDR3 coding sequence is TGTGCCAGCAGCCAGATAAACAGGGATACTGAAGCTTTCTTT. Protein sequence: CASSQINRDTEAFF.

The V call is TRBV6-7, the J call TRBJ2-3, with 8 positions matching TRBD1. TRBV6-7 is an ORF, with its function uncertain. CDR3 size: 14 residues. The CDR3 loop is CARWPAGGRDTQYF. Written as DNA, the CDR3 is TGTGCTAGATGGCCTGCAGGGGGCAGGGATACGCAGTATTTT.

This rearrangement joins TRBV5-1 to TRBJ1-5; D gene unclear. Trimming took 0 bases from V and 4 from J, leaving 14 bases between them. This CDR3 is 16 amino acids long. In germline, CDR1 is SGHRS, CDR2 YFSETQ. The CDR3 nucleotides read TGCGCCAGCAGCTTGGATCGTTTGGTTGCTAATCAGCCCCAGCATTTT. This gives the protein CASSLDRLVANQPQHF.

J is TRBJ1-1 and V is TRBV7-9; D might be TRBD1 (5 bases). The CDR3 runs to 14 residues. The V end was cut by 10 bases, the J end by 5 bases, with 20 bases between. From germline, CDR1 is SEHNR and CDR2 FQNEAQ (reference sequence). The CDR3 loop reads CAIPIRGSGTEAFF. In nucleotides, the CDR3 is TGTGCCATCCCAATAAGGGGCTCAGGTACTGAAGCTTTCTTT.

The table lists this clonotype with a few counts. This chain uses TRBV5-1 with TRBJ2-5, with no clear D. Trimming cost V 4 bases and J 5 bases, with 12 bases left between them. Germline V gene sequence: CDR1 SGHRS, CDR2 YFSETQ. CDR3 length equals 13 residues. The chain's CDR3 is CASSPDQGETQYF. The CDR3, as DNA: TGCGCCAGCAGCCCGGACCAAGGGGAGACCCAGTACTTC.

The J gene is TRBJ2-5, the V gene TRBV7-2; the match to TRBD1 covers 9 bases. The CDR3 covers 14 residues. V shed 1 base and J 5 bases; nucleotides not matched to a gene: 2. Germline values: CDR1 SGHTA, CDR2 FQGNSA. The CDR3 here is CASSLEQGAETQYF. The CDR3 nucleotides read TGTGCCAGCAGCTTAGAACAGGGGGCGGAGACCCAGTACTTC.

This clonotype was seen a few times. DNA for the CDR3: TGTGCCAGCAGCCGGACCGAGAAAAATTCACCCCTCCACTTT. It translates to CASSRTEKNSPLHF. The genes are TRBV13 and TRBJ1-6; D uncertain. With 5 bases removed from V and 7 bases from J, the gap between germline ends came to 12 bases. The CDR3 runs 14 residues. The germline CDR1 and CDR2 sequences are PRHDT and FYEKMQ (reference sequence).

This clonotype appeared many times. The chain combines TRBV5-1 with TRBJ2-1, with D tentatively TRBD2 (6 bases). V shed 1 base and J shed 9 bases, with 11 bases lying between them. CDR1 SGHRS and CDR2 YFSETQ come from the germline V gene. The CDR3 totals 13 residues. CDR3 coding DNA: TGCGCCAGCAGCTTGTTAACGGGACTTGAGCAGTTCTTC. Translating gives CASSLLTGLEQFF. Supplemented by reference TRBV5-1 and TRBJ2-1, the full variable domain reads KAGVTQTPRYLIKTRGQQVTLSCSPISGHRSVSWYQQTPGQGLQFLFEYFSETQRNKGNFPGRFSGRQFSNSRSEMNVSTLELGDSALYLCASSLLTGLEQFFGPGTRLTVL.

Ten or more counts support this clonotype. The chain recombines TRBV11-2 with TRBJ2-2; D gene ambiguous. Germline V gene data show CDR1 as SGHAT and CDR2 as FQNNGV. The CDR3 loop spans 15 amino acids. V was cut by 2 bases and J by 4 bases, with 11 bases left in between. The CDR3 DNA follows: TGTGCCAGCAGCTTATTTGTTCCGTCCACCGGGGAGCTGTTTTTT. Its protein is CASSLFVPSTGELFF.

This clonotype was picked up many times. This sequence joins TRBV6-1 and TRBJ2-1; tentatively, D is TRBD1 (8 bases). Germline assignment: CDR1 MNHNS and CDR2 SASEGT. V shed 6 bases and J shed 8 bases, with 20 bases lying between them. This CDR3 region has 15 residues. The CDR3 here is CASSDPRGRGYEQFF. The DNA of the CDR3 is TGTGCCAGCAGCGATCCCAGGGGGCGGGGGTATGAGCAGTTCTTC.

This clonotype was observed many times. The chain combines TRBV20-1 with TRBJ2-1; 9 bases agree with TRBD1. The CDR3 consists of 13 residues. The germline gives CDR1 DFQATT, CDR2 SNEGSKA (reference sequence). V lost 8 bases, J lost 5 bases, and 7 bases stayed unmatched. The CDR3 coding sequence is TGCAGTCCTCGGACAGGGGCCCACAATGAGCAGTTCTTC. Its protein is CSPRTGAHNEQFF.

The V call is TRBV13, the J call TRBJ2-7; D is tentatively TRBD1 or TRBD2 (6 bases each). The V gene's germline CDR1 is PRHDT and CDR2 FYEKMQ (reference sequence). This CDR3 spans 17 amino acids. V gave up 3 bases and J gave up 0 bases, with 18 bases separating them. The CDR3 DNA sequence: TGTGCCAGCAGCTTCGCCGGGGGCCCAACGTTCTCCTACGAGCAGTACTTC. Encoded protein: CASSFAGGPTFSYEQYF.

This clonotype turned up a few times. CDR3: CASTDPRQNSGNTIYF. The DNA of the CDR3 is TGTGCCAGCACTGACCCCAGACAGAATTCTGGAAACACCATATATTTT. The chain is built from TRBV6-1 and TRBJ1-3, with D perhaps TRBD1 (5 bases). This CDR3 region has 16 residues. The V end lost 7 bases, the J end lost 1 base, and 17 bases lay between the germline ends. Germline V gives CDR1 MNHNS, CDR2 SASEGT.

The rearrangement joins TRBV6-2 or TRBV6-3 to TRBJ2-1; TRBD2 is a possible D gene (7 bases). Trimming pared 11 bases from V and 10 bases from J, leaving 18 bases between. Per the germline V gene, CDR1 is MNHEY and CDR2 is SVGEGT. CDR3 length: 12 amino acids. This CDR3 is CAAAGATIEQFF. In DNA, the CDR3 is TGTGCCGCGGCGGGGGCAACAATAGAGCAGTTCTTC.

The genes are TRBV20-1 and TRBJ2-7; TRBD1 is a possible D gene (5 bases). Trimming shortened V by 2 bases and J by 6 bases, and 8 bases separated the two germline ends. Germline CDR1 reads DFQATT; CDR2 reads SNEGSKA (reference sequence). This CDR3 has 11 amino acids. The CDR3 DNA reads as TGCAGTGCTAGAATCGACAGCGAGCAGTACTTC. Translating it yields CSARIDSEQYF.

Only a few counts were recorded for this clonotype. The chain employs TRBV15 and TRBJ1-6; 8 nucleotides align to TRBD1. This CDR3 region has 15 residues. Germline assignment: CDR1 LNHNV and CDR2 YYDKDF (reference sequence). Germline trimming cut 3 bases from V and 10 bases from J; bases unmatched to any gene: 8. The CDR3 loop reads CATSSEQGGRSPLHF. The CDR3 nucleotides read TGTGCCACCAGCAGTGAACAGGGGGGAAGATCACCCCTCCACTTT.

This clonotype was found many times. The chain has TRBV5-1 and TRBJ2-1; no reliable D call. Germline values: CDR1 SGHRS, CDR2 YFSETQ. With 0 bases removed from V and 4 bases from J, the gap between germline ends came to 5 bases. The CDR3 totals 13 residues. CDR3 in amino acids: CASSLDGYNEQFF. The CDR3 nucleotides are TGCGCCAGCAGCTTGGACGGATACAATGAGCAGTTCTTC. Together with reference TRBV5-1 and TRBJ2-1, the CDR3 gives the full variable domain: KAGVTQTPRYLIKTRGQQVTLSCSPISGHRSVSWYQQTPGQGLQFLFEYFSETQRNKGNFPGRFSGRQFSNSRSEMNVSTLELGDSALYLCASSLDGYNEQFFGPGTRLTVL.

Many counts were recorded for this clonotype. J is TRBJ1-1 and V is TRBV7-8; TRBD1 matches at 10 bases. Trimming cost V 3 bases and J 4 bases; bases outside gene matches: 5. CDR1 SGHVS and CDR2 FQNEAQ come from the germline V gene. CDR3 length equals 15 residues. The CDR3 region is CASSLDRGGTTEAFF. CDR3 in DNA: TGTGCCAGCAGCTTGGACAGGGGGGGGACCACTGAAGCTTTCTTT.

This clonotype occurred many times. The rearrangement links TRBV21-1 to TRBJ2-7; TRBD2 is taken as the D call from the table, unchecked against the DNA. TRBV21-1 is recorded as a pseudogene. The CDR3 has 17 residues. The CDR3 bases are TGTGCCAGCAGCAAAGGAGAGGGACTAGCGAGGATCTACGAGCAGTACTTC. This translates into CASSKGEGLARIYEQYF.

The rearrangement joins TRBV5-1 to TRBJ1-4; TRBD1 might be the D (6 bases). This CDR3 comprises 18 residues. Trimming left V 4 bases short and J 0 bases short, with 19 bases between. The germline gives CDR1 SGHRS, CDR2 YFSETQ. This CDR3 is CASSGGKGDTATNEKLFF. CDR3 nucleotides: TGCGCCAGCAGCGGGGGGAAAGGGGACACCGCAACTAATGAAAAACTGTTTTTT.

This clonotype was seen ten or more times. V and J are TRBV20-1 and TRBJ1-2; no clear D. The CDR3 sequence is 15 residues long. Germline assignment: CDR1 DFQATT and CDR2 SNEGSKA (reference sequence). The V gene lost 3 bases and the J gene lost 3 bases, with 17 bases spanning the gap. CDR3 bases: TGCAGTGCTAGGGACTCGGGTACTTTCGACTATGGCTACACCTTC. Translated: CSARDSGTFDYGYTF.

Concerning this clonotype: An end of the junction does not agree with germline; a read error may underlie this. The chain combines TRBV5-5 with TRBJ2-5; D remains unclear. Looked up from germline, CDR1 is SGHKS and CDR2 is YYEKEE (reference sequence). The CDR3 sequence is 12 residues long. CDR3 sequence: CASSPGLSGLGF. The CDR3 DNA reads as TGTGCCAGCAGCCCCGGGCTATCGGGTCTGGGCTTC.

This clonotype was seen repeatedly, ten times or more. The V call is TRBV27, the J call TRBJ2-4; a weak D match, TRBD2 (6 bases). The CDR3 has 14 amino acids. Germline assignment: CDR1 MNHEY and CDR2 SMNVEV (reference sequence). Trimming left V 7 bases short and J 1 base short, with 11 bases between. CDR3: CASMMAGAKNIQYF. Here the CDR3 DNA reads TGTGCCAGCATGATGGCGGGGGCCAAAAACATTCAGTACTTC.

This clonotype was seen repeatedly, ten times or more. This chain connects TRBV4-3 to TRBJ2-2; D not resolved. CDR1 is LGHNA and CDR2 is YSLEER in the germline V gene. Trimming took off 1 base at V and 5 bases at J, with 11 bases between the two ends. The CDR3 spans 15 residues. The CDR3 loop reads CASSQGATVTGELFF. CDR3 nucleotide sequence: TGCGCCAGCAGCCAAGGGGCGACGGTTACCGGGGAGCTGTTTTTT.

This sequence joins TRBV11-2 and TRBJ2-1, with TRBD2 matching 12 bases. The ends lost 1 base at V and 7 bases at J; junction bases unmatched: 11. Germline lookup yields CDR1 SGHAT and CDR2 FQNNGV. There are 18 residues in the CDR3. The CDR3 coding sequence is TGTGCCAGCAGCTTAGGTTTATTCAGGACTAGCGGGGCAAATGAGCAGTTCTTC. Protein product: CASSLGLFRTSGANEQFF. Full variable domain (outside the CDR3, taken from reference TRBV11-2 and TRBJ2-1): EAGVAQSPRYKIIEKRQSVAFWCNPISGHATLYWYQQILGQGPKLLIQFQNNGVVDDSQLPKDRFSAERLKGVDSTLKIQPAKLEDSAVYLCASSLGLFRTSGANEQFFGPGTRLTVL.

The chain links TRBV20-1 to TRBJ2-1; TRBD2 matches 9 bases. Germline V gene data show CDR1 as DFQATT and CDR2 as SNEGSKA (reference sequence). After removal of 3 bases from V and 7 bases from J, the junction contained 13 bases not matched to a gene. This CDR3 is built from 16 residues. The CDR3 loop is CSASVVLLLAGNEQFF. In nucleotides, the CDR3 is TGCAGTGCTAGCGTGGTTTTGCTCCTAGCGGGGAATGAGCAGTTCTTC.